This T cell receptor (beta chain) comes out of a study of T cell responses to AZD1222 COVID-19 vaccine. Clones were read by immunoSEQ multiplex PCR, and TCRdb kept only the in-frame ones, dropping some. The table lists about 78,000 clones, roughly 80% of them singletons. Germline V gives CDR1 LGHNA, CDR2 YSLEER. The V end lost 4 bases, the J end lost 5 bases, and 9 bases lay between the germline ends. The CDR3 consists of 13 residues. The chain combines TRBV4-3 with TRBJ2-1, with TRBD2 as a possible D gene (5 bases). The clonotype originates from an adult in good health. Sequenced material: peripheral blood, taken on day 0 of AZD1222 vaccination. CDR3 in amino acids: CASSRGFNNEQFF. CDR3 DNA sequence: TGCGCCAGCAGCCGCGGGTTTAACAATGAGCAGTTCTTC.